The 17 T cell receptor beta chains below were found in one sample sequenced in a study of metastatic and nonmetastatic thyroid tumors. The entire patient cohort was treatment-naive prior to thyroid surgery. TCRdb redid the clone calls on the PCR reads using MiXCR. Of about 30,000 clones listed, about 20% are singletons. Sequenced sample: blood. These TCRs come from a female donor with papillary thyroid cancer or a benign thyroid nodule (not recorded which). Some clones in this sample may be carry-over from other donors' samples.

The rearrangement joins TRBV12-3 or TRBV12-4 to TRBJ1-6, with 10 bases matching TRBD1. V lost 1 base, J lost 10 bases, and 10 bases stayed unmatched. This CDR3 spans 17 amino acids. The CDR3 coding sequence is TGTGCCAGCAGTTTAGAATCGGGACAGGGGTTTGGGTCACCCCTCCACTTT. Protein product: CASSLESGQGFGSPLHF.

CDR3 in DNA: TGTGCCTCCCGGTCTCCCGTCTCCTACGAGCAGTACTTC. It is translated as CASRSPVSYEQYF. The chain is built from TRBV30 and TRBJ2-7, with no clear D. The CDR3 sequence is 13 residues long. Germline V gene lookup returns CDR1 GTSNPN and CDR2 SVGIG (reference sequence). V was trimmed by 7 bases and J by 0 bases, leaving 13 bases between them.

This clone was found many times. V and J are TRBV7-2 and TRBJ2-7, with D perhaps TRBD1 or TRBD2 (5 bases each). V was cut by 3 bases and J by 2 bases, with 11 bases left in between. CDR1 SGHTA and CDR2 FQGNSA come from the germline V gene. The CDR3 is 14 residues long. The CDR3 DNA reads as TGTGCCAGCAGCTTCGGGGACGGAGCCTACGAGCAGTACTTC. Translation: CASSFGDGAYEQYF.

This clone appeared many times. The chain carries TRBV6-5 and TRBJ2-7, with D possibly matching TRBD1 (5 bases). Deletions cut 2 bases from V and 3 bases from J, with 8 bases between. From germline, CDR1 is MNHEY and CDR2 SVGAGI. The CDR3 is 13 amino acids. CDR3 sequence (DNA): TGTGCCAGCAGTTACGGGGCCGGCTACGAGCAGTACTTC. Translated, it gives CASSYGAGYEQYF.

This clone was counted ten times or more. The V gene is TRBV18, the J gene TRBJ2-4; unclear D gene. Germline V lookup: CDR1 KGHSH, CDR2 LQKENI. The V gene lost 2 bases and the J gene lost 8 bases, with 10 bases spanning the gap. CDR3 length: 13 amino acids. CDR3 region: CASSPTVSDIQYF. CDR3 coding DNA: TGTGCCAGCTCACCAACTGTGTCGGACATTCAGTACTTC. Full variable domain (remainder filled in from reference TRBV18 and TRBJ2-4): NAGVMQNPRHLVRRRGQEARLRCSPMKGHSHVYWYRQLPEEGLKFMVYLQKENIIDESGMPKERFSAEFPKEGPSILRIQQVVRGDSAAYFCASSPTVSDIQYFGAGTRLSVL.

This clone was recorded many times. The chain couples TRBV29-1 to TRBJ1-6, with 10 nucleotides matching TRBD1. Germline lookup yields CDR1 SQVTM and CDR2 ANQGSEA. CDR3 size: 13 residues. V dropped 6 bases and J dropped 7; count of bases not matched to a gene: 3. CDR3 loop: CSVTTGGNSPLHF. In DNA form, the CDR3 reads TGCAGCGTGACGACAGGGGGCAATTCACCCCTCCACTTT. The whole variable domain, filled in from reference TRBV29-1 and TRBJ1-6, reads SAVISQKPSRDICQRGTSLTIQCQVDSQVTMMFWYRQQPGQSLTLIATANQGSEATYESGFVIDKFPISRPNLTFSTLTVSNMSPEDSSIYLCSVTTGGNSPLHFGNGTRLTVT.

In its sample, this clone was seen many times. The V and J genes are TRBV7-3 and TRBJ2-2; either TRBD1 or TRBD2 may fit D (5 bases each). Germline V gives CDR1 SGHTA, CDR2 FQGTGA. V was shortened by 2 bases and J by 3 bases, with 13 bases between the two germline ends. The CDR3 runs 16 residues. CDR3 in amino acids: CASSLRGQGDTGELFF. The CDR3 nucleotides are TGTGCCAGCAGCTTACGAGGGCAGGGTGACACCGGGGAGCTGTTTTTT.

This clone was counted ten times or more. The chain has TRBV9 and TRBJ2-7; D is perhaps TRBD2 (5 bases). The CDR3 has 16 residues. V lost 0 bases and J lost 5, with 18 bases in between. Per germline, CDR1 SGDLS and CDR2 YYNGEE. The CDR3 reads CASSVDGGWGLNEQYF. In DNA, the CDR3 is TGTGCCAGCAGCGTAGACGGCGGGTGGGGTCTTAACGAGCAGTACTTC.

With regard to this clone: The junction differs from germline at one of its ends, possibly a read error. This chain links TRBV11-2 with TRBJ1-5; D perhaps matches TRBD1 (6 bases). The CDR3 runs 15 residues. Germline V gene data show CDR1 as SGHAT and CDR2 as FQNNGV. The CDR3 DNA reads TGTGCCAGCAGCCCGAGTGGGACAAACAATCAGCCTGAGAGTTTT. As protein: CASSPSGTNNQPESF.

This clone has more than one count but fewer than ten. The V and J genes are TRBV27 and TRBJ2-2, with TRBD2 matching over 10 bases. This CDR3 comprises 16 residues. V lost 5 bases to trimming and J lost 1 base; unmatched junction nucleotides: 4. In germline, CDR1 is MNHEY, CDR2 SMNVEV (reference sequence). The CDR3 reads CASSTLAGGNTGELFF. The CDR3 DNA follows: TGTGCCAGCAGTACCTTAGCGGGAGGGAACACCGGGGAGCTGTTTTTT.

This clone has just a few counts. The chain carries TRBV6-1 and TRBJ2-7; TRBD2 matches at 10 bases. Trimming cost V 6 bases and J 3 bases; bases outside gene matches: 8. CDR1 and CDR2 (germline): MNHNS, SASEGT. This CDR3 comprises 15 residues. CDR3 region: CASSPRTSGGYEQYF. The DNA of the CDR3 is TGTGCCAGCAGCCCCAGGACTAGCGGAGGCTACGAGCAGTACTTC.

Here the CDR3 reads CASSKGYEQFF. CDR3 nucleotides: TGTGCCAGCAGTAAGGGGTATGAGCAGTTCTTC. The rearrangement links TRBV6-1 to TRBJ2-1; tentative D call: TRBD1 (5 bases). CDR3 length equals 11 residues. Deletions cut 5 bases from V and 8 bases from J, with 7 bases between. Per germline, CDR1 MNHNS and CDR2 SASEGT.

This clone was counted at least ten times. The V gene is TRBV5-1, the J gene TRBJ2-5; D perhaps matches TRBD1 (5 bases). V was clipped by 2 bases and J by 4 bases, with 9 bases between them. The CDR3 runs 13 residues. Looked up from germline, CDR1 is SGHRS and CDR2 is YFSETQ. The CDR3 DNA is TGCGCCAGCAGCTTCCAGGGTCGAGAGACCCAGTACTTC. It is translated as CASSFQGRETQYF.

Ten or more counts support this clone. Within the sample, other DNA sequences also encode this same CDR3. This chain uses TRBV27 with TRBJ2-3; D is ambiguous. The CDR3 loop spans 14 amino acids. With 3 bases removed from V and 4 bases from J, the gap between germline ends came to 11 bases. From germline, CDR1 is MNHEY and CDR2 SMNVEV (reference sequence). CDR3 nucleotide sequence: TGTGCCAGCAGTTTTGCCAACATTGCAGATACGCAGTATTTT. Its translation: CASSFANIADTQYF.

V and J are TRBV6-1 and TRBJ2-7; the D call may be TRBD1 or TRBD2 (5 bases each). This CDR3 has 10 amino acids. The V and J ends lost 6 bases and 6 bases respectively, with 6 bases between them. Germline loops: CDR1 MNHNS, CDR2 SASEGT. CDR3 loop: CASRGTEQYF. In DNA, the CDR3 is TGTGCCAGCAGAGGGACCGAGCAGTACTTC.

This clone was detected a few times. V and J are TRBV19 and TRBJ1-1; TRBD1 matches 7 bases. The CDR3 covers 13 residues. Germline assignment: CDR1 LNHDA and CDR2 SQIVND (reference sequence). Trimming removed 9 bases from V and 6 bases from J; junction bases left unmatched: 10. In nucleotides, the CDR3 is TGTGCCAGCAGCCAGGGGGGTTGGGCTGAAGCTTTCTTT. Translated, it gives CASSQGGWAEAFF.

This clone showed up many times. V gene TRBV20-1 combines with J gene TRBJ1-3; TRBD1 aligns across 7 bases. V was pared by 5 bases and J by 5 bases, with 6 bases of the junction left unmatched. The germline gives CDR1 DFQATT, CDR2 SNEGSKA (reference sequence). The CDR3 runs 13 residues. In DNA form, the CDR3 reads TGCAGTGCTCGGGACAGTGGGAGAAACACCATATATTTT. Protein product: CSARDSGRNTIYF.